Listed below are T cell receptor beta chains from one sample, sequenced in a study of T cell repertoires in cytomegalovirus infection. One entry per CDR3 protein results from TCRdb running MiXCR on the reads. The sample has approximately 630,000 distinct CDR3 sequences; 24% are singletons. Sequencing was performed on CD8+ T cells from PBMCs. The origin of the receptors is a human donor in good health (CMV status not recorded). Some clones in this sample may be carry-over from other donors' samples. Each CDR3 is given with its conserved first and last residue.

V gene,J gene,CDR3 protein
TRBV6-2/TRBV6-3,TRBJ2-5,CASSPGGWGTQYF
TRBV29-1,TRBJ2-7,CSARLAGDYEQYF
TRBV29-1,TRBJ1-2,CSVGSGGSYGYTF
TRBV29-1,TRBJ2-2,CSVEDRRGRNTGELFF
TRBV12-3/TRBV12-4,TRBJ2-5,CASRSPGLVGEEETQYF
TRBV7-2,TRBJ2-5,CASSLDRRQETQYF
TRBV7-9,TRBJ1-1,CASSLWDWTPMNTEAFF
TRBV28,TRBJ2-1,CASTPFGPSYNEQFF
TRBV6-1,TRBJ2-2,CATSKTGGTGELFF
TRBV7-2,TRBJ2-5,CASVSWDSQETQYF
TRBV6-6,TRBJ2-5,CASSYLDRVQETQYF
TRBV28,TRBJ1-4,CATARGKLFF
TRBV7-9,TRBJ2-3,CASSRRQGTSTDTQYF
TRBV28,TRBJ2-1,CASSWGPPGYNEQFF
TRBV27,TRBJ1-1,CASSWRGTGPYEAFF
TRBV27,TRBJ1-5,CASSLRRDSNQPQHF
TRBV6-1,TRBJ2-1,CASTLRAYNNEQFF
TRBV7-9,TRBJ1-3,CASSWRRDGNTIYF
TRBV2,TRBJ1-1,CASSEPDGATEAFF
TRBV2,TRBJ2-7,CASTDRAYEQYF
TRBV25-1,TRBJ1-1,CATGGAGRTEAFF
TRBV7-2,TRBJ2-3,CASGLTFTDTQYF
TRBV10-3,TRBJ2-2,CAISGDRVNTGELFF
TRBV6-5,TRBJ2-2,CASTLLGAQTGELFF
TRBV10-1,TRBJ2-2,CASSEVTGELFF
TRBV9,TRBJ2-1,CASSPLGVGGPNEQFF
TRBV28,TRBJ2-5,CASSLFGTASQETQYF
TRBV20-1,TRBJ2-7,CSATPDRGNVDEQYF
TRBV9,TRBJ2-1,CASSVGFGGNEQFF
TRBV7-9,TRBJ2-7,CASTGGVENEQYF
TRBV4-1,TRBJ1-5,CASSRTGNQPQHF
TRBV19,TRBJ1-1,CASIVVRGWKNTEAFF
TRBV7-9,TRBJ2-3,CASSTLGGIYNTDTQYF
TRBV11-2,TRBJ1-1,CASSPSGILMNTEAFF
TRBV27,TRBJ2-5,CASSSVTGTETQYF
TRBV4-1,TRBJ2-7,CASSQGQLYEQYF